This record covers a single T cell receptor (beta chain). These data belong to a study of blood T cell repertoires in COVID-19. The germline V gene has CDR1 SGHAT and CDR2 FQNNGV. The V end lost 1 base, the J end lost 0 bases, and 10 bases lay between the germline ends. This CDR3 has 16 residues. Repertoires were generated with immunoSEQ multiplex PCR, while TCRdb's copy carries only in-frame clones and drops some. The sample includes just over 350,000 clones, less than 90% of them seen just once. The receptor's source is a woman in her sixties with COVID-19, enrolled during active disease. The chain is built from TRBV11-2 and TRBJ2-1; D possibly corresponds to TRBD1 (5 bases). Input material: peripheral blood. DNA of the CDR3: TGTGCCAGCAGCTTAGGACAGTTGAGCTCCTACAATGAGCAGTTCTTC. Translated, it gives CASSLGQLSSYNEQFF.